The source of this T cell receptor beta chain is a study of shared clonotypes between healthy human individuals. The germline V gene has CDR1 SGHTA and CDR2 FQGNSA. Trimming cost V 6 bases and J 6 bases, with 13 bases left between them. This CDR3 region has 13 residues. This clone was seen just once. Sequencing was performed with immunoSEQ multiplex PCR; in TCRdb, only in-frame clones are kept and a portion is missing. Altogether some 2,100,000 clones are present, approximately 94% being singletons, with the ten largest covering 0.13%. The sequenced sample was naive CD4+ T cells sorted from blood. Subset defined: CD45RA+ positively selected. V gene TRBV7-2 combines with J gene TRBJ2-3; D call uncertain. The sequence came from a man in his late teens or twenties in good health. This chain's CDR3 is CASSVFTPDTQYF. The CDR3 nucleotides are TGTGCCAGCAGTGTTTTTACCCCGGATACGCAGTATTTT.